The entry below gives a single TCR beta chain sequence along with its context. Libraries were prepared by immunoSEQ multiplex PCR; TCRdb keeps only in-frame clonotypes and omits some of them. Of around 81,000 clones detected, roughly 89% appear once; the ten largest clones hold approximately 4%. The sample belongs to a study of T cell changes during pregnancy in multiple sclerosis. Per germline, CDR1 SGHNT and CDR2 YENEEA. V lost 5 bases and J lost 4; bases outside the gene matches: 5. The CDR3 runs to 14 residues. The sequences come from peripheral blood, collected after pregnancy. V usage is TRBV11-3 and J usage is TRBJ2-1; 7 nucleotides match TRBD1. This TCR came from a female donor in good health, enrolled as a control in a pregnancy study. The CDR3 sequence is CASSPGTVYNEQFF. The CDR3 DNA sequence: TGTGCCAGCAGCCCGGGGACAGTTTACAATGAGCAGTTCTTC.